This T cell receptor (beta chain) comes out of a study of blood T cell repertoires in COVID-19 (dated by TCRdb to the early 2020s). About the full investigation: The collaborator samples originated in the United States, Italy and Spain and spanned the acute and convalescent phases of COVID-19. Deeply sampled blood TCRbeta repertoires from subjects exposed to, actively infected with, or recovered from COVID-19 were included in the dataset. The repertoires were released in a freely available public database intended as a resource for research on the immune response to SARS-CoV-2. Nearly every sample came with metadata listing a de-identified subject ID, COVID-19 status, age in years and sex. Samples came from the ongoing ImmuneRACE study (first 160 participants) plus 1,254 subjects from 6 global collaborators. The prospective study material was composed of cDNA or gDNA derived from T cells, B-cell-depleted T cells, or PBMCs. HLA class I and class II types, where available, came from metadata supplied by the sample provider rather than from assay-based typing. What the study reported, not specific to this receptor: Clinical and demographic metadata were provided uncurated, with the amount varying by source and participant.

Comment on this clone: Its recognized antigen is unknown. It has no much larger one-base neighbor in the sample; base qualities were not kept.

The immunoSEQ Assay, a bias-controlled multiplex PCR, was used to amplify TCRbeta CDR3 regions from genomic DNA. In the original analysis: Nucleated cell counts per sample were estimated from amplification of reference gene primers within the assay. To quantify the absolute abundance of each unique TCRbeta CDR3 rearrangement, sequence reads were collapsed and filtered. For each sample, productive Simpson clonality was calculated as the square root of Simpson's diversity index across productive rearrangements. TCRdb stores this immuneACCESS table with in-frame sequences only. Part of the clones is absent; in the studies checked, under half of the shortfall reflects unresolved V genes, and no reason is known for the rest. V and J calls plus clone size are reproduced from that table; the DNA served to infer D and trimming. The sample yields roughly 170,000 clones; more than 70% were counted once. Less than 20% of the sample goes to the ten largest clones.

The CDR3 has 16 amino acids, counting the end cysteine and phenylalanine. Only the CDR3 part of the read is kept: 48 bases, read in frame from the first base. CDR1 and CDR2 (SGHTA, FQGNSA) derive from the germline V gene. V is cut by 1 base and J by 7 bases, and the space between the germline ends is 16 bases. Participants in the prospective study were aged about 18 to 90 years, lived in some 24 United States geographic areas, and enrolled through a virtual design. In the prospective study, cohorts were assigned on the basis of participant-reported clinical history obtained from a screening survey and a study questionnaire. ImmuneRACE Cohort 3 recovered participants were defined by two consecutive negative NP/OP PCR tests, healthcare professional clearance, or symptom resolution. In the prospective study, whole blood, serum and a nasopharyngeal or oropharyngeal swab were collected from each participant by mobile phlebotomists. Participants in the prospective study had the option to provide additional blood draws and questionnaires over a roughly two-month period. Before DNA extraction, prospective study blood samples were shipped either frozen or at room temperature.

The V and J genes are TRBV7-2 and TRBJ2-2, with no confidently assigned D gene. Sequences were obtained from PBMCs or T cells enriched from blood (not recorded which). The TCR originated in a man aged 55 to 70 who had recovered from COVID-19. CDR3 region: CASSLEMWLGGGELFF. The DNA sequence is TGTGCCAGCAGCTTAGAGATGTGGCTAGGCGGCGGGGAGCTGTTTTTT.